The clone carrying this TCR beta chain was picked up a small number of times. Its antigen is not known. This sample stems from a study of T-cell reconstitution after alpha-beta-depleted transplantation in children. Germline CDR1 SGHTA, CDR2 FQGNSA. The germline V and J ends were trimmed by 2 bases and 5 bases, with 12 bases remaining between them. CDR3 size: 14 residues. It was with unique molecular identifiers that the TCRbeta library was prepared. TCRdb called the PCR reads again in MiXCR, with one record for every CDR3 protein. The table has some 350,000 distinct CDR3 sequences, 15% to 20% seen once; the top ten hold roughly 41%. Study conclusions and caveats: One year after transplant, T-cell counts and diversity came mostly from newly produced T cells. Expanded graft clones numbering several hundred reportedly gave rise to alpha-beta T cells about two months after transplant. Surviving recipient T cells and intrathymic progenitors accounted for some patients' high TCRbeta diversity at day 60.

Sequenced material: PBMCs, mostly from graft donor cells, taken 360 days after TCRalphabeta/CD19-depleted stem cell transplant. The gene calls are TRBV7-2 and TRBJ2-5; possibly TRBD2 for D (5 bases). The sequence was obtained from a male patient between 2 and 15 years old who had a stem cell transplant for acute lymphoblastic leukemia, so the T cells may come from the graft donor. CDR3 loop: CASSLMGSGETQYF. In DNA form, the CDR3 reads TGTGCCAGCAGCTTAATGGGGTCGGGGGAGACCCAGTACTTC. The variable domain in full, with the rest retrieved from reference TRBV7-2 and TRBJ2-5, is GAGVSQSPSNKVTEKGKDVELRCDPISGHTALYWYRQSLGQGLEFLIYFQGNSAPDKSGLPSDRFSAERTGGSVSTLTIQRTQQEDSAVYLCASSLMGSGETQYFGPGTRLLVL.